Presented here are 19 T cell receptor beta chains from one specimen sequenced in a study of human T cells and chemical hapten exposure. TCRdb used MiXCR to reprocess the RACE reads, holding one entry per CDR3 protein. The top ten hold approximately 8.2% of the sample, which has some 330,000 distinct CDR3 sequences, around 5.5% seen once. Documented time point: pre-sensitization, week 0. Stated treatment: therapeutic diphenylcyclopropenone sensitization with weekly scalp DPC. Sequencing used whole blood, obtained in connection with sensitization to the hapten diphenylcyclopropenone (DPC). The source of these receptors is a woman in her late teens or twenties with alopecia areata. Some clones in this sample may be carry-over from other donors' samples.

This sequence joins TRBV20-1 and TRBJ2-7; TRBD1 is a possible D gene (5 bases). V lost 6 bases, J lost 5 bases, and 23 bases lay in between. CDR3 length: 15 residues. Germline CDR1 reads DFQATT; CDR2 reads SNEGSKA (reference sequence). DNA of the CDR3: TGCAGTGCCCGCACGCCCGCCGGCAGGGCGGACGAGCAGTACTTC. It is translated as CSARTPAGRADEQYF.

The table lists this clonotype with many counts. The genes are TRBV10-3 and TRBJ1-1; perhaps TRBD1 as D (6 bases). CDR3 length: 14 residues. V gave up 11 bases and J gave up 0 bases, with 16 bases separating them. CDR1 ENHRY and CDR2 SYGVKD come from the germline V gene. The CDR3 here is CAAVDSLMNTEAFF. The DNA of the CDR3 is TGTGCCGCCGTGGACAGTTTGATGAACACTGAAGCTTTCTTT.

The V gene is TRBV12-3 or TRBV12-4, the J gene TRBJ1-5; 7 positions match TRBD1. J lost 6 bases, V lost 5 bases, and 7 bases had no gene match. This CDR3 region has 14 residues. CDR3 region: CASSATGASQPQHF. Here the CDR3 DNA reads TGTGCCAGCAGTGCCACAGGGGCGAGTCAGCCCCAGCATTTT.

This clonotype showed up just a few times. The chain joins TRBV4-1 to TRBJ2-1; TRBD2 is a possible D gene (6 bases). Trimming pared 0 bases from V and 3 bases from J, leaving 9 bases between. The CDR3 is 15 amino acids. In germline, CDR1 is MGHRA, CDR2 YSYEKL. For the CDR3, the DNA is TGCGCCAGCAGCCAAGATAGCGGCAGCTACAATGAGCAGTTCTTC. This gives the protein CASSQDSGSYNEQFF.

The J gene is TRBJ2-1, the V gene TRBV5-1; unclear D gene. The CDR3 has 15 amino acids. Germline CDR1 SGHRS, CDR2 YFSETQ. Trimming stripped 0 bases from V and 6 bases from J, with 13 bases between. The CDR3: CASSLANSGPNEQFF. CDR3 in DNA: TGCGCCAGCAGCTTGGCCAATTCAGGTCCCAATGAGCAGTTCTTC. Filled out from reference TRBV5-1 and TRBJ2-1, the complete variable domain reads KAGVTQTPRYLIKTRGQQVTLSCSPISGHRSVSWYQQTPGQGLQFLFEYFSETQRNKGNFPGRFSGRQFSNSRSEMNVSTLELGDSALYLCASSLANSGPNEQFFGPGTRLTVL.

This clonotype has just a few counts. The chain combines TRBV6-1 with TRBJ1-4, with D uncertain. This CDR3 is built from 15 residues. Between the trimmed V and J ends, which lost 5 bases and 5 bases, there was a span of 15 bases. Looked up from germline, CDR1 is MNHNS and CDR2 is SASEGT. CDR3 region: CASSPLPTSNEKLFF. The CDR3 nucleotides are TGTGCCAGCAGTCCACTACCTACTTCCAATGAAAAACTGTTTTTT.

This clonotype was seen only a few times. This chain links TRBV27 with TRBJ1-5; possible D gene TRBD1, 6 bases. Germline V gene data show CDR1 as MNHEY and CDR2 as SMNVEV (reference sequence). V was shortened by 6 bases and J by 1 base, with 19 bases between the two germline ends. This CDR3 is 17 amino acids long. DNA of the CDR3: TGTGCCAGCAGGTATAAGGGGGGAGGTTTGAGCAATCAGCCCCAGCATTTT. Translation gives CASRYKGGGLSNQPQHF.

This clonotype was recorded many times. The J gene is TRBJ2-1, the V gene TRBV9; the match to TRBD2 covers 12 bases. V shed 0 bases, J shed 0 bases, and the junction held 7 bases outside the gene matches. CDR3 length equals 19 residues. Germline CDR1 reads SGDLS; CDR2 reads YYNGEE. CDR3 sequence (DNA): TGTGCCAGCAGCGTAGGGGGACTAGCGGGCCCACACTCCTACAATGAGCAGTTCTTC. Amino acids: CASSVGGLAGPHSYNEQFF. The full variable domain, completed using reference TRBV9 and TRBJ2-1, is DSGVTQTPKHLITATGQRVTLRCSPRSGDLSVYWYQQSLDQGLQFLIQYYNGEERAKGNILERFSAQQFPDLHSELNLSSLELGDSALYFCASSVGGLAGPHSYNEQFFGPGTRLTVL.

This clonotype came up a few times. CDR3 DNA sequence: TGCGCCAGCAGCTTGGCAGGGAACGAGGGCTCCTATAATTCACCCCTCCACTTT. Protein sequence: CASSLAGNEGSYNSPLHF. The chain is built from TRBV5-1 and TRBJ1-6; TRBD1 is a possible D gene (5 bases). The CDR3 loop spans 18 amino acids. From germline, CDR1 is SGHRS and CDR2 YFSETQ. Trimming stripped 0 bases from V and 0 bases from J, with 13 bases between. The whole variable domain, remainder taken from reference TRBV5-1 and TRBJ1-6, is KAGVTQTPRYLIKTRGQQVTLSCSPISGHRSVSWYQQTPGQGLQFLFEYFSETQRNKGNFPGRFSGRQFSNSRSEMNVSTLELGDSALYLCASSLAGNEGSYNSPLHFGNGTRLTVT.

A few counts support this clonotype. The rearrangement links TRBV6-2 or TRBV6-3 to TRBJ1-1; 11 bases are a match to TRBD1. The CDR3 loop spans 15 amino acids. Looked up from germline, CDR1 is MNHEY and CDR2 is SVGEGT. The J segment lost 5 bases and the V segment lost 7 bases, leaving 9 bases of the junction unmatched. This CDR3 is CASTRTGGRGTEAFF. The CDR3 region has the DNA TGTGCCAGCACCAGGACAGGGGGCAGGGGGACTGAAGCTTTCTTT.

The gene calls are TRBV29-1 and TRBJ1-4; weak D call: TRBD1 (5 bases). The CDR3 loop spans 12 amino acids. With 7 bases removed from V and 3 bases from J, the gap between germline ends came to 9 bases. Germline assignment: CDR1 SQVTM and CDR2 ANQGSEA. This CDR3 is CSAGGANEKLFF. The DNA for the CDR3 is TGCAGCGCGGGAGGGGCTAATGAAAAACTGTTTTTT.

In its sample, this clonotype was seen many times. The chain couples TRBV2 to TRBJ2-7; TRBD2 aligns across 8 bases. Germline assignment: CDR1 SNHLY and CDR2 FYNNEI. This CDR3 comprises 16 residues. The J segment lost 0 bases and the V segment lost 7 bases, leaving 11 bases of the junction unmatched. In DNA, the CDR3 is TGTGCCAGCACGGTAGCGGGGATACGAAGCTCCTACGAGCAGTACTTC. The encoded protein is CASTVAGIRSSYEQYF.

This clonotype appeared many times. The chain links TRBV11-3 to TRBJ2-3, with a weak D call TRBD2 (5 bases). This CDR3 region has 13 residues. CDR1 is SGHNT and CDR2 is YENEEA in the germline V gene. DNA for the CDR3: TGTGCTAGCGAGGCGGTTAGCACAGATACGCAGTATTTT. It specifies CASEAVSTDTQYF.

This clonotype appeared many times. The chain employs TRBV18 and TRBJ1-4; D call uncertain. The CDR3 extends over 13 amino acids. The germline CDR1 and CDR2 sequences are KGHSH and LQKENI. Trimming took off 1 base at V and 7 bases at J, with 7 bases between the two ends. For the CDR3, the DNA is TGTGCCAGCTCACCACAAGGAGTTGAAAAACTGTTTTTT. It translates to CASSPQGVEKLFF. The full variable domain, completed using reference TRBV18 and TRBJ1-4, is NAGVMQNPRHLVRRRGQEARLRCSPMKGHSHVYWYRQLPEEGLKFMVYLQKENIIDESGMPKERFSAEFPKEGPSILRIQQVVRGDSAAYFCASSPQGVEKLFFGSGTQLSVL.

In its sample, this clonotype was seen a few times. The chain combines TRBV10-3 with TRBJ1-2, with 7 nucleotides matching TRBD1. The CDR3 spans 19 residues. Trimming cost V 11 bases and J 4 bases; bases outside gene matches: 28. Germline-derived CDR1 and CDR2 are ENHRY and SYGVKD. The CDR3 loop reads CAPILSDREGYKGGYGYTF. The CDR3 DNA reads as TGTGCCCCCATCCTTTCCGACAGGGAAGGGTATAAAGGAGGCTATGGCTACACCTTC.

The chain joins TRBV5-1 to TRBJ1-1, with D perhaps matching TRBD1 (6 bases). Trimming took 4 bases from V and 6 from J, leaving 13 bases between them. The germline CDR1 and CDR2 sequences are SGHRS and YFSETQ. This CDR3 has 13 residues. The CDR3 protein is CASSTGQRAEAFF. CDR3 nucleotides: TGCGCCAGCAGCACAGGACAGAGAGCTGAAGCTTTCTTT.

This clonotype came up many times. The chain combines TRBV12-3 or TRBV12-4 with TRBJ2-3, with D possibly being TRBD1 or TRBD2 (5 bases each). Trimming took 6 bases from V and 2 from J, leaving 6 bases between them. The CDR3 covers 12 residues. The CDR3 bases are TGTGCCAGCAGAGGGACCACAGATACGCAGTATTTT. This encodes CASRGTTDTQYF.

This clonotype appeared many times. CDR3 residues: CASSPGQGEAFF. The CDR3 DNA follows: TGTGCCAGCAGCCCCGGACAGGGGGAAGCTTTCTTT. The J gene is TRBJ1-1, the V gene TRBV7-9; 9 nucleotides match TRBD1. The CDR3 runs 12 residues. Looked up from germline, CDR1 is SEHNR and CDR2 is FQNEAQ (reference sequence). The trim removed 5 bases at V and 8 bases at J, leaving 3 bases unmatched.

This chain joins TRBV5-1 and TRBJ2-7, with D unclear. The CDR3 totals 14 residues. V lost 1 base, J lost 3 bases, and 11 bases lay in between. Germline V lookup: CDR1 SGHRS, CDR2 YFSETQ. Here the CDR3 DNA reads TGCGCCAGCAGCTTGCACGGACGGATCTACGAGCAGTACTTC. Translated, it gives CASSLHGRIYEQYF.